This TCR beta chain appears in the sequencing data of a study of cytomegalovirus exposure and HLA in healthy donors. Turning to this clone: Antigen: not known.

PCR amplification relied on 60 Vbeta primers (plus 13 Jbeta primers). The method was immunoSEQ multiplex PCR; TCRdb's version includes in-frame clones alone and lacks a portion of them. The sample table sets out about 130,000 clones. Points from the study as a whole: Likely technical artifact: a cluster of highly shared sequence variants.

V lost 1 base to trimming and J lost 4 bases, with 19 bases between them. Per germline, CDR1 MGHRA and CDR2 YSYEKL. CDR3 length: 18 amino acids. The chain links TRBV4-1 to TRBJ2-2, with a possible D match to TRBD1 (6 bases). The sequence was obtained from a woman aged 35 to 49 in good health and CMV-seropositive. The sample comprised PBMCs. CDR3 sequence (DNA): TGCGCCAGCAGCCAAGGAGAGACAGGCGTCACTGTCACCGGGGAGCTGTTTTTT. Its protein is CASSQGETGVTVTGELFF.